Listed below are T cell receptor beta chains from one sample, sequenced in a study of OX40 agonist ivuxolimab in advanced cancers. Method: immunoSEQ multiplex PCR; TCRdb's copy keeps in-frame clones and lacks some. The profile shows approximately 40,000 clones, 82% of them singletons. Sequencing was performed on CD4+ or CD8+ T cells sorted from blood, taken in a trial of the OX40 agonist ivuxolimab. These receptors came from an adult with an advanced solid tumor such as melanoma, head and neck, liver or kidney cancer. Each CDR3 is given with its conserved first and last residue. Each record gives: D gene, clone size, J gene, V gene, CDR3 DNA, CDR3 protein. The D gene is left open where the match is weak. Rows give clone size only sometimes, using once, few, many, or a class for an expanded clone.

>-|-|TRBJ1-5|TRBV4-1
TGCGCCAGCAGCCAAGGGCAGGGCTATAGCAATCAGCCCCAGCATTTT
CASSQGQGYSNQPQHF
>TRBD2|-|TRBJ2-3|TRBV11-2
TGTGCCAGCAGGGAGCCGGGAGGGGGAGATACGCAGTATTTT
CASREPGGGDTQYF
>-|-|TRBJ1-1|TRBV19
TGTGCCAGTAGTATGTGGGGCGTGAGGGCTTTCTTT
CASSMWGVRAFF
>-|few|TRBJ1-2|TRBV14
TGTGCCAGCAGCCAAGGGACAGTAGATGGCTACACCTTC
CASSQGTVDGYTF
>-|-|TRBJ1-4|TRBV19
TGTGCCAGTACCCCCCGCGGGTTTGCAACTAATGAAAAACTGTTTTTT
CASTPRGFATNEKLFF
>-|medium-sized|TRBJ1-2|TRBV4-3
TGCGCCAGCAGCCAAGAAATAACCGCCCCGGAGTATGGCTACACCTTC
CASSQEITAPEYGYTF
>-|-|TRBJ1-5|TRBV6-6
TGTGCCAGCGGTAGCAATCAGCCCCAGCATTTT
CASGSNQPQHF
>-|once|TRBJ2-7|TRBV7-6
TGTGCCAGCAGCTTTGGCGGGGCTAAGGGGCTAATCTACGAGCAGTACTTC
CASSFGGAKGLIYEQYF
>TRBD1|once|TRBJ1-2|TRBV10-2
TGCGCCAGCCGGCAGGGGGCGCGTCTCAGCTATGGCTACACCTTC
CASRQGARLSYGYTF
>-|-|TRBJ1-5|TRBV19
TGTGCCAGTAGTATGGGGTGGAATCAGCCCCAGCATTTT
CASSMGWNQPQHF
>TRBD2|medium-sized|TRBJ2-5|TRBV29-1
TGCAGCGCCAGACTAGCGGGAGTAAGGGAGACCCAGTACTTC
CSARLAGVRETQYF